This T cell receptor (beta chain) comes out of a study of monozygotic twins with inflammatory bowel disease. From the 5' RACE reads, TCRdb lists one entry per CDR3 protein and no DNA. Its table records around 370,000 distinct CDR3 sequences. The CDR3 is made up of 14 amino acids. Germline CDR1 SGHTA, CDR2 FQGNSA. The clonotype was recovered from a human donor with ulcerative colitis or Crohn's disease, or a healthy co-twin of an affected twin (not recorded which). The specimen was blood. V and J are TRBV7-2 and TRBJ1-2; the TCRdb call, TRBD1, lacks DNA for checking. CDR3 protein: CASSRTGAARGYTF.